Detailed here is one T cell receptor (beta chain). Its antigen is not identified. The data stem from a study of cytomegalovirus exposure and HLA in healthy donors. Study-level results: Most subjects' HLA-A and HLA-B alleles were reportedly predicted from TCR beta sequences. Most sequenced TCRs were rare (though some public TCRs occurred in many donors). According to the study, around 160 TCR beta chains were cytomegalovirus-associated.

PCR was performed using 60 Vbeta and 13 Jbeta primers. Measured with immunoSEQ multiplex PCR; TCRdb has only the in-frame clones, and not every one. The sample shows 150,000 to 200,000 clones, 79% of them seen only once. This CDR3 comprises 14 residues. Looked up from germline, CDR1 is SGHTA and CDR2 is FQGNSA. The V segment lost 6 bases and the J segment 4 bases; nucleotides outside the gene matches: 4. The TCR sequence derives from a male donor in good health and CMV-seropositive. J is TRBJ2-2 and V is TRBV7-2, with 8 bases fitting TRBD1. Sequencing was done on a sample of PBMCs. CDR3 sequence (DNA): TGTGCCAGCAGTAGTACAGGGGGCACCGGGGAGCTGTTTTTT. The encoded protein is CASSSTGGTGELFF. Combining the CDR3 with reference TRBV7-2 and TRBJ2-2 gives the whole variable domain GAGVSQSPSNKVTEKGKDVELRCDPISGHTALYWYRQSLGQGLEFLIYFQGNSAPDKSGLPSDRFSAERTGGSVSTLTIQRTQQEDSAVYLCASSSTGGTGELFFGEGSRLTVL.